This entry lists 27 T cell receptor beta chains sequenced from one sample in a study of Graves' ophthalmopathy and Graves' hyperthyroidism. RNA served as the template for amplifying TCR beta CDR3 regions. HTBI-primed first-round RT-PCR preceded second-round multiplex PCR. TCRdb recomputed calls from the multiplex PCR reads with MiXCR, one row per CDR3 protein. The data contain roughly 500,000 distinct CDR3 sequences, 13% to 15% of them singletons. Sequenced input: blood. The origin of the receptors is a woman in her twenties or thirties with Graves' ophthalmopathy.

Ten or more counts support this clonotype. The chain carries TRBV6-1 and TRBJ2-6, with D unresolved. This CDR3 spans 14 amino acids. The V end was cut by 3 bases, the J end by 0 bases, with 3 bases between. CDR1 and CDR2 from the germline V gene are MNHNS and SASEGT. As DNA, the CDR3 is TGTGCCAGCAGTGAGGGCTCTGGGGCCAACGTCCTGACTTTC. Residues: CASSEGSGANVLTF.

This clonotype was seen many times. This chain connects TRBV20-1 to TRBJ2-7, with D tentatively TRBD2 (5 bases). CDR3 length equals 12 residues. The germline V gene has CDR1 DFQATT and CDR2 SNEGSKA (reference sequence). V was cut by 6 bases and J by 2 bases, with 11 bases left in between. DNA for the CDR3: TGCAGTGCCGGGATCAGCCCCTACGAGCAGTACTTC. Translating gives CSAGISPYEQYF.

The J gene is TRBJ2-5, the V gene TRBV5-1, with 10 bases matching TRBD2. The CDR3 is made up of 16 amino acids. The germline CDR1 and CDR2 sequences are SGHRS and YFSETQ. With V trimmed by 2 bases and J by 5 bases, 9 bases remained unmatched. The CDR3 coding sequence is TGCGCCAGCAGCTTATCAGCGGGGGGGCTAGAGGAGACCCAGTACTTC. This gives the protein CASSLSAGGLEETQYF.

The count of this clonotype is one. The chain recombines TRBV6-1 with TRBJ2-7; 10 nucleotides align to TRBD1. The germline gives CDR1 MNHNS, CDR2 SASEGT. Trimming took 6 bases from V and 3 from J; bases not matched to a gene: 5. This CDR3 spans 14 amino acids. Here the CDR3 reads CASRMGTGDYEQYF. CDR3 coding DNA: TGTGCCAGCAGGATGGGGACAGGGGACTACGAGCAGTACTTC.

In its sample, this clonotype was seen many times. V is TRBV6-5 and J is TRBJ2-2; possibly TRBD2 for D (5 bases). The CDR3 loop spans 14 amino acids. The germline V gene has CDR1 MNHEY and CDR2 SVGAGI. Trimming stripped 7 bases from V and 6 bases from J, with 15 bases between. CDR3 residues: CASNEGSGSGELFF. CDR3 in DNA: TGTGCCAGCAACGAGGGCTCTGGGTCCGGGGAGCTGTTTTTT.

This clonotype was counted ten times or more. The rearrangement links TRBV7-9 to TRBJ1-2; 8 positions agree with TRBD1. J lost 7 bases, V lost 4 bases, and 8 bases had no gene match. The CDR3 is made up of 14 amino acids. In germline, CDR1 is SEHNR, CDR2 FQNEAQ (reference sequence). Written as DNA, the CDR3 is TGTGCCAGCAGCTCCCGGGACAGGAGTTTTGGCTACACCTTC. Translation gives CASSSRDRSFGYTF. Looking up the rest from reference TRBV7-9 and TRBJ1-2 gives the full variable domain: DTGVSQNPRHKITKRGQNVTFRCDPISEHNRLYWYRQTLGQGPEFLTYFQNEAQLEKSRLLSDRFSAERPKGSFSTLEIQRTEQGDSAMYLCASSSRDRSFGYTFGSGTRLTVV.

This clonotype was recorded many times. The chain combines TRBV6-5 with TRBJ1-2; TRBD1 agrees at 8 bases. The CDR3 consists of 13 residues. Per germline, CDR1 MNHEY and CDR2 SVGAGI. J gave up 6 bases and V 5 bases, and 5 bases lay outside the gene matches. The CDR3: CASSLTGVHGYTF. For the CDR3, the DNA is TGTGCCAGCAGTCTGACAGGGGTGCATGGCTACACCTTC.

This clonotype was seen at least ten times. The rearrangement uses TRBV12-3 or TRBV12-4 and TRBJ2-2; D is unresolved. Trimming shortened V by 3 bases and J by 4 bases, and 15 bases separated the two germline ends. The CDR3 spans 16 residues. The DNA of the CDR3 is TGTGCCAGCAGTTTTATTCCGCATCTCCCCACCGGGGAGCTGTTTTTT. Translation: CASSFIPHLPTGELFF.

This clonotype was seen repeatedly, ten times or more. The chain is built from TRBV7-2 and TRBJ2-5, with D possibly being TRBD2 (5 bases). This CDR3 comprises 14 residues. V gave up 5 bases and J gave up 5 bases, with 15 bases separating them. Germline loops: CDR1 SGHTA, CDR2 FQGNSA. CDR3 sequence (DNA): TGTGCCAGCAGCCCCTCACTAGATCGGGAGACCCAGTACTTC. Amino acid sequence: CASSPSLDRETQYF.

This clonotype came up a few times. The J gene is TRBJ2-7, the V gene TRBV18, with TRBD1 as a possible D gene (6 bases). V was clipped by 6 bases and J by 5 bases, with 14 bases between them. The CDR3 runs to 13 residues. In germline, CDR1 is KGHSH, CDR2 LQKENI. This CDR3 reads CASSGARTDEQYF. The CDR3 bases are TGTGCCAGCTCGGGGGCCAGGACAGACGAGCAGTACTTC.

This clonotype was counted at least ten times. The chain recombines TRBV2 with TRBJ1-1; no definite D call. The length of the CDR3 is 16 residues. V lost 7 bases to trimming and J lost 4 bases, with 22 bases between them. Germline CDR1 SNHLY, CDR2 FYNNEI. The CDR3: CASTVRAGVYGTEAFF. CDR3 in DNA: TGTGCCAGCACTGTGAGAGCTGGGGTGTATGGCACTGAAGCTTTCTTT.

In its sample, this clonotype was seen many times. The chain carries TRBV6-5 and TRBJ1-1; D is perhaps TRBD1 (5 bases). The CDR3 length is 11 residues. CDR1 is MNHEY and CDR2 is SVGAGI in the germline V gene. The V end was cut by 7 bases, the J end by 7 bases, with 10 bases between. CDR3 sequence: CASINQGEAFF. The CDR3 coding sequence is TGTGCCAGCATCAACCAGGGTGAAGCTTTCTTT.

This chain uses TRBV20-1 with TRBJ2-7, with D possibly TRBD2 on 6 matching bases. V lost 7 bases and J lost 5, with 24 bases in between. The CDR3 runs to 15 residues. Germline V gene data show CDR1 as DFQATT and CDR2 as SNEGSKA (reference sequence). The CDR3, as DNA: TGCAGTGGGACCCCCAGCGGGCGCCTGGGCGACGAGCAGTACTTC. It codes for CSGTPSGRLGDEQYF.

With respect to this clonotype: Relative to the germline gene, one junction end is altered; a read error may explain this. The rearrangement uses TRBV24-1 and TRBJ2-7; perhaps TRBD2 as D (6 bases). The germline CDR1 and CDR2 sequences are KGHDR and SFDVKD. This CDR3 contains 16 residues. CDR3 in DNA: TGTGCCACCAGTGACCGGGACTCTGTAAGCTCCTACGATCAGTACTTC. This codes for CATSDRDSVSSYDQYF.

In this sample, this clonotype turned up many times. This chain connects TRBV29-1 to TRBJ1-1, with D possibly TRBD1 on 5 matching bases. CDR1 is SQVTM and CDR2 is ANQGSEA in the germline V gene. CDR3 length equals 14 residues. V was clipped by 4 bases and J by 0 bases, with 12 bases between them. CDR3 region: CSVGQTVMNTEAFF. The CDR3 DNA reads TGCAGCGTTGGGCAGACAGTAATGAACACTGAAGCTTTCTTT.

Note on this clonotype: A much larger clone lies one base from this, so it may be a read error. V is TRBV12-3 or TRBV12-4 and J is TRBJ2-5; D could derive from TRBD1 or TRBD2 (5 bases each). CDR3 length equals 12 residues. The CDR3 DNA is TGTGCCAGCAGTACGGGGCCAGAGACCAAGTACTTC. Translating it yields CASSTGPETKYF.

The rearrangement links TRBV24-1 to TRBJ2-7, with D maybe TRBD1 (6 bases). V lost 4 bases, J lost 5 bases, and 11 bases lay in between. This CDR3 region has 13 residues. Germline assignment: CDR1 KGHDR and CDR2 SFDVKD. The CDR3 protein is CATSEEQGDEQYF. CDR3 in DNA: TGTGCCACCAGTGAAGAACAGGGAGACGAGCAGTACTTC.

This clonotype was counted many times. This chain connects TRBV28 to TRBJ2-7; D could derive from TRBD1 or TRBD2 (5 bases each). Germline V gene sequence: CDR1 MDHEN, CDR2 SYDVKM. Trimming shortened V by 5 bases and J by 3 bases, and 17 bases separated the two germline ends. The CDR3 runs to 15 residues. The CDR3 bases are TGTGCCAGCAGTCCGTCGACGGGACCCCACTACGAGCAGTACTTC. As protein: CASSPSTGPHYEQYF.

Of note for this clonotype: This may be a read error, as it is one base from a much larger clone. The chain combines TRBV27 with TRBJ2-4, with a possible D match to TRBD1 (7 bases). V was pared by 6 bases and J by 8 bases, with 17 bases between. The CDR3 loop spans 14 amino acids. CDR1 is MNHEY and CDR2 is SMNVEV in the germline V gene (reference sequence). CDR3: CASSGTAGPDIQYF. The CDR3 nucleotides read TGTGCCAGCAGCGGGACAGCGGGCCCGGACATTCAGTACTTC.

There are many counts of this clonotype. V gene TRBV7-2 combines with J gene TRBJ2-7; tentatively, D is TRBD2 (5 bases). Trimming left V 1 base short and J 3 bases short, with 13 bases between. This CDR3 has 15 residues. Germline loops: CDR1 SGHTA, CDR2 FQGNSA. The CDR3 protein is CASSLVEGPGYEQYF. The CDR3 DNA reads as TGTGCCAGCAGCTTAGTCGAGGGTCCTGGCTACGAGCAGTACTTC.

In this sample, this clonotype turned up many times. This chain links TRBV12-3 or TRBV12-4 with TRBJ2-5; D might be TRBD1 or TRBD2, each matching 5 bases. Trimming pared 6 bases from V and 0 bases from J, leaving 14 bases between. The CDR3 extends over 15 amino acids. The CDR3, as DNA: TGTGCCAGCAGCCTTGGGGCAGCGGACCAAGAGACCCAGTACTTC. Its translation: CASSLGAADQETQYF.

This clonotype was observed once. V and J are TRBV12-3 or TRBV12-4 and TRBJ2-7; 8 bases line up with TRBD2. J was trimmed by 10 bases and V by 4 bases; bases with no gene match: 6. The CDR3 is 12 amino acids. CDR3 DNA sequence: TGTGCCAGCAGTTCCAGCGGGAGCGGACAGTACTTC. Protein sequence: CASSSSGSGQYF.

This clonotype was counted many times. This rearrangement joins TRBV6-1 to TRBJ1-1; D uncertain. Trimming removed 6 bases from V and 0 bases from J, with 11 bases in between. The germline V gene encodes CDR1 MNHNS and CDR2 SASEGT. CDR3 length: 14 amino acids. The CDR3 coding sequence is TGTGCCAGCAGACAGACGGCCATGAACACTGAAGCTTTCTTT. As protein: CASRQTAMNTEAFF.

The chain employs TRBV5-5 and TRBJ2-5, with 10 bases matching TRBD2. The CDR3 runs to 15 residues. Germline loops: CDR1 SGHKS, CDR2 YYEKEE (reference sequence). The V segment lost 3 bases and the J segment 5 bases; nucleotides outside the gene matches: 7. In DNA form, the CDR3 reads TGTGCCAGCAGCTGGAGCGGGGGGGCCGGGGAGACCCAGTACTTC. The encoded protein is CASSWSGGAGETQYF.

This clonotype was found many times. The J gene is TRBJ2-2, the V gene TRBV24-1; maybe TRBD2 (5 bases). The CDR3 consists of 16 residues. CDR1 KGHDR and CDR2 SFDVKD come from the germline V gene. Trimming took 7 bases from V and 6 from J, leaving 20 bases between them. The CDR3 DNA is TGTGCCACCAGCCCTGGGTCCGGCGGGTGGTCCGGGGAGCTGTTTTTT. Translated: CATSPGSGGWSGELFF.

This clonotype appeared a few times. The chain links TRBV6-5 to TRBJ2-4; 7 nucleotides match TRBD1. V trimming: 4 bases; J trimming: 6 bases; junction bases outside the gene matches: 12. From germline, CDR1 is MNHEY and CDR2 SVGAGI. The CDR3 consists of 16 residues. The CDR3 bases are TGTGCCAGCAGTTCCCTTAGGGACAGATTGGGAAACATTCAGTACTTC. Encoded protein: CASSSLRDRLGNIQYF.

CDR3 DNA sequence: TGCGCCAGCAGCTTTACGTCCCGGGGTGGGACTGAAGCTTTCTTT. Translated: CASSFTSRGGTEAFF. The gene calls are TRBV5-1 and TRBJ1-1, with D unclear. The germline V gene encodes CDR1 SGHRS and CDR2 YFSETQ. The CDR3 consists of 15 residues. Trimming shortened V by 2 bases and J by 5 bases, and 16 bases separated the two germline ends.